This T cell receptor beta chain stems from a study of a mutant IDH1 vaccine in newly diagnosed glioma. Study-level background: Patients had received radiotherapy, temozolomide, or both previously, most receiving both.

The method was immunoSEQ multiplex PCR; TCRdb's version includes in-frame clones alone and lacks a portion of them. In the table there are tens of thousands of clones, 85% of which are singletons. In germline, CDR1 is MNHEY, CDR2 SMNVEV (reference sequence). The CDR3 sequence is 15 residues long. The V and J ends lost 6 bases and 5 bases respectively, with 17 bases between them. About this clone itself: The antigen is not known.

Findings and limits, study-wide: Pseudoprogression apparently lacked any relation to changes in top peripheral T cell clonotypes.

Time point specified: week 23, last vaccination. Vaccination used 300 ug of mutant IDH1 20-mer peptide per dose, with topical imiquimod. The J gene is TRBJ1-5, the V gene TRBV27; D unclear. The sample in question was PBMCs, obtained from a glioma patient whose treatment included an IDH1 peptide vaccine. The receptor was isolated from a woman aged 45-60 years with glioma. For the CDR3, the DNA is TGTGCCAGCAGCCCAGTTTGGGGAGTCGATCAGCCCCAGCATTTT. It codes for CASSPVWGVDQPQHF.